This TCR beta chain was recorded in a study of regulatory T cells. Findings of the study overall: Hydrophobic residues at CDR3 positions 6 and 7 were enriched in conventional CD4+ T cells of CD3G-deficient patients.

Patients aged 2 to 39 years had fewer naive and more memory CD4+ and CD8+ T cells. The primer mix had 52 TRBV and 13 TRBJ primers. Only in-frame clones appear in the TCRdb table, and some are missing; sequencing was by immunoSEQ multiplex PCR. The data contain under 45,000 clones, around nine tenths of them singletons. The sample holds a few counts of this clone. Its specificity is unknown. Sequenced input: conventional CD4+ T cells sorted from blood. The TCR comes from a person aged 18 to 30 with CD3G deficiency.

CDR3 bases: TGCGCCAGCAGCTTTGGAGGACAGTACAATGAGCAGTTCTTC. Amino acids: CASSFGGQYNEQFF. The chain links TRBV5-1 to TRBJ2-1; D may be TRBD1 (6 bases). V was trimmed by 2 bases and J by 4 bases, leaving 10 bases between them. The CDR3 contains 14 residues. Germline V gene lookup returns CDR1 SGHRS and CDR2 YFSETQ. Full variable domain (missing parts from reference TRBV5-1 and TRBJ2-1): KAGVTQTPRYLIKTRGQQVTLSCSPISGHRSVSWYQQTPGQGLQFLFEYFSETQRNKGNFPGRFSGRQFSNSRSEMNVSTLELGDSALYLCASSFGGQYNEQFFGPGTRLTVL.